A single TCR beta chain is shown here with its context. The V and J ends lost 6 bases and 1 base, in that order; junction bases with no gene match: 10. The CDR3 has 15 residues. Germline CDR1 is SQVTM and CDR2 is ANQGSEA. The data were taken from a study of blood T cell repertoires in COVID-19. Whole-study context: Sites in the United States, Italy and Spain provided acute and convalescent COVID-19 samples.

Method: immunoSEQ multiplex PCR; TCRdb's copy keeps in-frame clones and lacks some. The sample gives 75,000 or so clones, around 90% of which show up once; about 27% is in the top ten. The clonotype comes from a man in his fifties with acute or convalescent COVID-19. The V gene is TRBV29-1, the J gene TRBJ2-3; 7 bases match TRBD2. Material: peripheral blood. The CDR3 DNA sequence: TGCAGCGTAAGGACTAGTCCTGGCCGCACAGATACGCAGTATTTT. Translated, it gives CSVRTSPGRTDTQYF.